The 6 T cell receptor beta chains below all came from one sample that was sequenced in a study of blood T cell repertoires in COVID-19. Here immunoSEQ multiplex PCR was the method, and the copy in TCRdb shows in-frame clones only, minus some. In the table there are about 76,000 clones, around 91% of which are singletons. Sequencing input: peripheral blood. The receptors originated from a woman aged 45-60 years in a cohort sampled during active COVID-19.

This clone was picked up one time. The chain carries TRBV3-1 (or the pseudogene TRBV3-2) and TRBJ1-2; 7 bases map to TRBD1. Germline loops: CDR1 LGHDT, CDR2 YNNKEL (reference sequence). V was clipped by 0 bases and J by 5 bases; unmatched bases: 6. The CDR3 contains 15 residues. CDR3 protein: CASSQDRDSPYGYTF. CDR3 nucleotides: TGTGCCAGCAGCCAAGACCGGGACAGTCCTTATGGCTACACCTTC.

The chain couples TRBV2 to TRBJ1-3; no clear D. CDR1 and CDR2 from the germline V gene are SNHLY and FYNNEI. Trimming took 4 bases from V and 4 from J, leaving 14 bases between them. This CDR3 spans 15 amino acids. As DNA, the CDR3 is TGTGCCAGCAGTGTTAATCCGGGGAAAGGAAACACCATATATTTT. This sequence encodes CASSVNPGKGNTIYF. Using reference TRBV2 and TRBJ1-3 for the parts outside the CDR3, the full variable domain is EPEVTQTPSHQVTQMGQEVILRCVPISNHLYFYWYRQILGQKVEFLVSFYNNEISEKSEIFDDQFSVERPDGSNFTLKIRSTKLEDSAMYFCASSVNPGKGNTIYFGEGSWLTVV.

This chain joins TRBV2 and TRBJ1-2; 10 bases agree with TRBD1. The CDR3 covers 14 residues. The trim removed 7 bases at V and 4 bases at J, leaving 6 bases unmatched. Germline CDR1 SNHLY, CDR2 FYNNEI. The CDR3 loop reads CASIGTGATYGYTF. DNA for the CDR3: TGTGCCAGCATAGGGACAGGGGCTACCTATGGCTACACCTTC.

The chain employs TRBV19 and TRBJ1-5, with TRBD1 identical over 9 bases. The CDR3 totals 16 residues. The germline V gene has CDR1 LNHDA and CDR2 SQIVND (reference sequence). V was pared by 5 bases and J by 1 base, with 6 bases of the junction left unmatched. The CDR3, as DNA: TGTGCCAGTAGTTTACAGGGGGCGGTGAGCAATCAGCCCCAGCATTTT. Translation: CASSLQGAVSNQPQHF.

This clone was seen a single time. This chain joins TRBV24-1 and TRBJ2-5; possibly TRBD2 for D (5 bases). The CDR3 is made up of 17 amino acids. The ends were cut back, 5 bases at V and 2 bases at J, with 20 bases in the middle. The germline V gene has CDR1 KGHDR and CDR2 SFDVKD. DNA of the CDR3: TGTGCCACCAGTGTCGGGAACCTCCCATCTTTACAAGAGACCCAGTACTTC. Amino acid sequence: CATSVGNLPSLQETQYF.

This rearrangement joins TRBV6-5 to TRBJ2-5, with D perhaps matching TRBD2 (6 bases). V was cut by 0 bases and J by 9 bases, with 17 bases left in between. The CDR3 loop spans 15 amino acids. Germline V CDR1 and CDR2: MNHEY, SVGAGI. For the CDR3, the DNA is TGTGCCAGCAGTTACTCGCCTAGCGTCGTGGGGCCCCAGTACTTC. It encodes CASSYSPSVVGPQYF.